Shown below are 24 T cell receptor beta chains from a single sample sequenced in a study of blood T cell repertoires in COVID-19. Here immunoSEQ multiplex PCR was the method, and the copy in TCRdb shows in-frame clones only, minus some. The repertoire includes under 200,000 clones, roughly 80% of them detected once, and roughly 1.9% sits in the top ten. The sample was peripheral blood. Source of these receptors: a woman aged 80 or over with acute or convalescent COVID-19.

The gene calls are TRBV6-5 and TRBJ1-1; TRBD1 might be the D (5 bases). Trimming left V 0 bases short and J 0 bases short, with 11 bases between. The CDR3 extends over 16 amino acids. Per germline, CDR1 MNHEY and CDR2 SVGAGI. DNA of the CDR3: TGTGCCAGCAGTTACTCGTCTGGGGGGATGAACACTGAAGCTTTCTTT. Residues: CASSYSSGGMNTEAFF.

The chain recombines TRBV28 with TRBJ1-3, with D possibly TRBD1 on 6 matching bases. Germline V gene data show CDR1 as MDHEN and CDR2 as SYDVKM. This CDR3 has 15 amino acids. Deletions cut 5 bases from V and 0 bases from J, with 11 bases between. CDR3 region: CASSLTGISGNTIYF. The CDR3 DNA follows: TGTGCCAGCAGTCTTACAGGGATCTCTGGAAACACCATATATTTT.

V gene TRBV6-5 combines with J gene TRBJ2-7; TRBD1 aligns across 10 bases. CDR3 length equals 14 residues. CDR1 and CDR2 (germline): MNHEY, SVGAGI. With V trimmed by 5 bases and J by 6 bases, 7 bases remained unmatched. Written as DNA, the CDR3 is TGTGCCAGCAGTCCCGGGACAGGGGAGGGCGAGCAGTACTTC. It translates to CASSPGTGEGEQYF.

J is TRBJ2-3 and V is TRBV5-4; maybe TRBD2 (5 bases). Germline-derived CDR1 and CDR2 are SGHNT and YYREEE (reference sequence). The CDR3 runs to 14 residues. The germline V and J ends were trimmed by 3 bases and 0 bases, with 8 bases remaining between them. CDR3: CASSYDYSTDTQYF. Here the CDR3 DNA reads TGTGCCAGCAGCTATGACTATAGCACAGATACGCAGTATTTT. Drawing the rest from reference TRBV5-4 and TRBJ2-3, the complete variable domain is ETGVTQSPTHLIKTRGQQVTLRCSSQSGHNTVSWYQQALGQGPQFIFQYYREEENGRGNFPPRFSGLQFPNYSSELNVNALELDDSALYLCASSYDYSTDTQYFGPGTRLTVL.

The chain is built from TRBV30 and TRBJ2-5; no clear D. This CDR3 region has 14 residues. The germline V and J ends were trimmed by 0 bases and 2 bases, with 10 bases remaining between them. Germline V CDR1 and CDR2: GTSNPN, SVGIG (reference sequence). The CDR3 bases are TGTGCCTGGAGTGTACAAACGATGCAAGAGACCCAGTACTTC. Its translation is CAWSVQTMQETQYF.

The gene calls are TRBV28 and TRBJ1-1; D might be TRBD1 (6 bases). Germline loops: CDR1 MDHEN, CDR2 SYDVKM. The CDR3 covers 14 residues. V lost 5 bases, J lost 1 base, and 11 bases lay in between. CDR3 coding DNA: TGTGCCAGCAGTATAACGGACAGGAACACTGAAGCTTTCTTT. It encodes CASSITDRNTEAFF.

CDR3 sequence reads: CASNPQNSPLHF. In DNA, the CDR3 is TGTGCCAGCAACCCACAGAATTCACCCCTCCACTTT. The chain carries TRBV11-2 and TRBJ1-6; D remains ambiguous. The CDR3 has 12 residues. Trimming removed 7 bases from V and 7 bases from J, with 8 bases in between. Germline CDR1 and CDR2: SGHAT and FQNNGV.

This clone was seen a few times. The chain is built from TRBV5-6 and TRBJ2-5; a possible D gene is TRBD2 (5 bases). Germline V gene lookup returns CDR1 SGHDT and CDR2 YYEEEE. Trimming left V 3 bases short and J 7 bases short, with 16 bases between. The CDR3 totals 14 residues. The CDR3 sequence: CASSSPVAAGTQYF. The DNA for the CDR3 is TGTGCCAGCAGCTCACCTGTAGCTGCGGGGACCCAGTACTTC.

The CDR3 here is CASSPSGTTREKLFF. The CDR3 region has the DNA TGTGCCAGCAGCCCCTCCGGGACAACAAGGGAAAAACTGTTTTTT. The rearrangement uses TRBV6-2 or TRBV6-3 and TRBJ1-4; D perhaps matches TRBD1 (6 bases). Germline assignment: CDR1 MNHEY and CDR2 SVGEGT. Trimming took 6 bases from V and 8 from J, leaving 19 bases between them. The CDR3 is 15 amino acids.

V and J are TRBV18 and TRBJ1-2; TRBD1 might be the D (6 bases). CDR3 length: 13 residues. V gave up 6 bases and J gave up 4 bases, with 12 bases separating them. Germline V gene lookup returns CDR1 KGHSH and CDR2 LQKENI. CDR3 sequence (DNA): TGTGCCAGCTCGCAGGGGCAGATCTATGGCTACACCTTC. It specifies CASSQGQIYGYTF.

This sequence joins TRBV11-2 and TRBJ2-7, with 10 positions matching TRBD1. The V gene end was trimmed by 5 bases and the J gene end by 3 bases; junction bases not matched to a gene: 16. Per the germline V gene, CDR1 is SGHAT and CDR2 is FQNNGV. The CDR3 contains 18 residues. CDR3 amino acids: CASSPRDRGFQDHYEQYF. The CDR3 coding sequence is TGTGCCAGCAGCCCGCGGGACAGGGGTTTCCAAGACCACTACGAGCAGTACTTC.

This clone was recorded at least ten times. The chain is built from TRBV28 and TRBJ2-3; D unresolved. The CDR3 runs to 16 residues. Germline assignment: CDR1 MDHEN and CDR2 SYDVKM. V lost 8 bases and J lost 4, with 22 bases in between. This CDR3 reads CASGRLSRLVADTQYF. The CDR3 coding sequence is TGTGCCAGCGGTAGGTTGTCACGGCTAGTCGCAGATACGCAGTATTTT.

The table lists this clone with a count of one. V and J are TRBV9 and TRBJ1-6; a weak D match, TRBD1 (5 bases). The CDR3 runs to 15 residues. Trimming took off 1 base at V and 5 bases at J, with 10 bases between the two ends. The V gene's germline CDR1 is SGDLS and CDR2 YYNGEE. The CDR3, as DNA: TGTGCCAGCAGCGTATTGGACACGGATAATTCACCCCTCCACTTT. Translation gives CASSVLDTDNSPLHF.

A few counts support this clone. CDR3 residues: CASSHMIGGSSYEQYF. Here the CDR3 DNA reads TGCGCCAGCAGCCACATGATCGGGGGATCATCCTACGAGCAGTACTTC. This chain connects TRBV4-1 to TRBJ2-7; D perhaps matches TRBD2 (6 bases). Per the germline V gene, CDR1 is MGHRA and CDR2 is YSYEKL. This CDR3 comprises 16 residues. V was trimmed by 3 bases and J by 1 base, leaving 16 bases between them.

The chain is built from TRBV4-3 and TRBJ1-1, with TRBD1 matching 7 bases. Germline values: CDR1 LGHNA, CDR2 YSLEER. The CDR3 runs to 14 residues. With V trimmed by 0 bases and J by 8 bases, 6 bases remained unmatched. The CDR3 protein is CASSQDIGQEEAFF. CDR3 nucleotide sequence: TGCGCCAGCAGCCAAGATATAGGACAGGAAGAAGCTTTCTTT.

V is TRBV7-2 and J is TRBJ1-6; TRBD1 agrees at 7 bases. The V gene end was trimmed by 5 bases and the J gene end by 8 bases; junction bases not matched to a gene: 9. Germline lookup yields CDR1 SGHTA and CDR2 FQGNSA. The CDR3 spans 15 residues. The CDR3, as DNA: TGTGCCAGCAGCCCTCTGGGGACAGCAGATTCACCCCTCCACTTT. Amino acids: CASSPLGTADSPLHF.

The sample holds many counts of this clone. CDR3 bases: TGTGCCAGCAGCTTGGAAGGGAGACGGCAGCCCCAGCATTTT. Its protein is CASSLEGRRQPQHF. This chain connects TRBV5-6 to TRBJ1-5; D gene unclear. This CDR3 contains 14 residues. Germline loops: CDR1 SGHDT, CDR2 YYEEEE. With 0 bases removed from V and 7 bases from J, the gap between germline ends came to 11 bases.

The V call is TRBV11-3, the J call TRBJ2-7, with 7 bases lining up with TRBD1. This CDR3 spans 14 amino acids. CDR1 and CDR2 (germline): SGHNT, YENEEA. The V and J ends lost 5 bases and 0 bases, in that order; junction bases with no gene match: 4. CDR3: CASSKTGVSYEQYF. The CDR3 nucleotides are TGTGCCAGCAGCAAAACAGGGGTCTCCTACGAGCAGTACTTC.

Worth noting for this clone: This specimen includes other DNA sequences encoding the same CDR3. The chain carries TRBV7-3 and TRBJ2-3; TRBD2 matches at 8 bases. This CDR3 is 15 amino acids long. V dropped 2 bases and J dropped 2; count of bases not matched to a gene: 3. Germline V lookup: CDR1 SGHTA, CDR2 FQGTGA. As DNA, the CDR3 is TGTGCCAGCAGCTTAGCGGGGGGATCCACAGATACGCAGTATTTT. Protein sequence: CASSLAGGSTDTQYF.

V is TRBV7-6 and J is TRBJ2-5, with D hard to call. The CDR3 length is 13 residues. Per germline, CDR1 SGHVS and CDR2 FNYEAQ. With 2 bases removed from V and 5 bases from J, the gap between germline ends came to 9 bases. In DNA, the CDR3 is TGTGCCAGCAGCTTATCTACCTTCGAGACCCAGTACTTC. Translating gives CASSLSTFETQYF.

The chain carries TRBV6-2 or TRBV6-3 and TRBJ2-5; 8 bases map to TRBD1. This CDR3 is 15 amino acids long. Germline lookup yields CDR1 MNHEY and CDR2 SVGEGT. V gave up 5 bases and J gave up 2 bases; unmatched junction bases: 7. In DNA form, the CDR3 reads TGTGCCAGCAGTCGGGGGACAGGCCCACAAGAGACCCAGTACTTC. Protein sequence: CASSRGTGPQETQYF.

This CDR3 is CASSTSGTGNEQFF. The CDR3 DNA reads TGTGCCAGTAGTACCTCCGGGACAGGCAATGAGCAGTTCTTC. The chain has TRBV19 and TRBJ2-1; 8 bases align to TRBD1. Germline CDR1 reads LNHDA; CDR2 reads SQIVND (reference sequence). This CDR3 contains 14 residues. J gave up 6 bases and V 4 bases, and 5 bases lay outside the gene matches.

Written as DNA, the CDR3 is TGTGCCAGCTCACCCCTGGGAGTGTCAGGGAGGATTGGGGCCCCAGATACGCAGTATTTT. Protein: CASSPLGVSGRIGAPDTQYF. V usage is TRBV18 and J usage is TRBJ2-3; TRBD2 might be the D (6 bases). V lost 3 bases and J lost 4, with 29 bases in between. The CDR3 is 20 amino acids. Germline CDR1 KGHSH, CDR2 LQKENI.

V is TRBV19 and J is TRBJ2-7; D perhaps matches TRBD2 (5 bases). V shed 5 bases and J shed 3 bases, with 8 bases lying between them. This CDR3 has 12 amino acids. Looked up from germline, CDR1 is LNHDA and CDR2 is SQIVND (reference sequence). This CDR3 reads CASSRGLYEQYF. The DNA for the CDR3 is TGTGCCAGTAGTCGCGGACTCTACGAGCAGTACTTC.